A single sample gave rise to the 16 T cell receptor beta chains below, sequenced in a study of vaccination and CD4 T cells after COVID-19. Oncomine TCR Beta short-read sequencing was applied to DNA from cultured CD4+ T cells. Via MiXCR, TCRdb re-called the PCR reads, giving one row per CDR3 protein. Seen here are about 17,000 distinct CDR3 sequences, almost 60% observed once, and the top ten hold about 9.9%. Their antigens are not known. Treatment in this sample: approximately 11-day PBMC culture with coronavirus spike peptide pools or control peptides (ViraFEST assay). The specimen sequenced was CD4+ T cells from blood, cultured in vitro. All receptors come from a human donor who had recovered from COVID-19.

This clonotype has just a few counts. This chain joins TRBV6-5 and TRBJ2-5; the D gene could be TRBD1 or TRBD2 (6 bases each). Germline V gene sequence: CDR1 MNHEY, CDR2 SVGAGI. The CDR3 loop spans 16 amino acids. The V and J ends lost 2 bases and 5 bases respectively, with 18 bases between them. CDR3 sequence: CASSYTPPGAGETQYF. The CDR3 region has the DNA TGTGCCAGCAGTTACACCCCCCCGGGGGCCGGTGAGACCCAGTACTTC.

On this clonotype: One end of the junction does not line up with germline, which may come from a read error. The J gene is TRBJ2-5, the V gene TRBV7-6, with a tentative D call TRBD2 (5 bases). Germline V gene lookup returns CDR1 SGHVS and CDR2 FNYEAQ. The CDR3 is 13 amino acids. The CDR3 DNA sequence: TGTGCTAGCAGCTCCTCCCCGGGGGAGACCCAGTACTTC. Translated, it gives CASSSSPGETQYF.

The rearrangement uses TRBV5-1 and TRBJ2-5; no definite D call. There are 12 residues in the CDR3. The V end was cut by 2 bases, the J end by 5 bases, with 7 bases between. From germline, CDR1 is SGHRS and CDR2 YFSETQ. The CDR3 here is CASSFSKETQYF. The DNA of the CDR3 is TGCGCCAGCAGCTTCTCTAAGGAGACCCAGTACTTC.

The chain has TRBV6-4 and TRBJ2-1; 7 bases are a match to TRBD2. The trim removed 6 bases at V and 2 bases at J, leaving 10 bases unmatched. The CDR3 totals 16 residues. Per germline, CDR1 MRHNA and CDR2 SNTAGT. CDR3 residues: CASRAPGGRTYNEQFF. The CDR3 bases are TGTGCCAGCAGGGCCCCGGGAGGAAGAACCTACAATGAGCAGTTCTTC.

This clonotype was found a few times. This sequence joins TRBV6-1 and TRBJ2-7; a weak D match, TRBD1 (6 bases). The germline V gene encodes CDR1 MNHNS and CDR2 SASEGT. V lost 5 bases and J lost 5, with 16 bases in between. The CDR3 has 14 residues. The CDR3 reads CASSRFRTEDEQYF. CDR3 in DNA: TGTGCCAGCAGTAGGTTTCGGACAGAGGACGAGCAGTACTTC.

This chain connects TRBV20-1 to TRBJ2-3, with 8 positions matching TRBD2. Germline CDR1 and CDR2: DFQATT and SNEGSKA (reference sequence). The V gene end was trimmed by 6 bases and the J gene end by 4 bases; junction bases not matched to a gene: 15. This CDR3 spans 16 amino acids. The DNA of the CDR3 is TGCAGTGCCAGAAACCCCCGGAGCGGGAGAGCAGATACGCAGTATTTT. Protein product: CSARNPRSGRADTQYF.

The chain combines TRBV6-1 with TRBJ2-3; 15 nucleotides align to TRBD2. J lost 2 bases, V lost 7 bases, and 10 bases had no gene match. Germline V gene lookup returns CDR1 MNHNS and CDR2 SASEGT. The CDR3 is made up of 18 amino acids. CDR3 amino acids: CASNGLAGGPGATDTQYF. CDR3 bases: TGTGCCAGCAATGGACTAGCGGGAGGGCCGGGGGCCACAGATACGCAGTATTTT.

The V gene is TRBV6-1, the J gene TRBJ1-6; TRBD1 agrees at 9 bases. This CDR3 is 16 amino acids long. Looked up from germline, CDR1 is MNHNS and CDR2 is SASEGT. V lost 6 bases, J lost 7 bases, and 10 bases stayed unmatched. The CDR3 spells CASSPLQGAGNSPLHF. The DNA for the CDR3 is TGTGCCAGCAGCCCACTACAGGGGGCAGGGAATTCACCCCTCCACTTT.

This clonotype was detected a few times. The chain is built from TRBV7-2 and TRBJ2-2; D is unresolved. The CDR3 covers 16 residues. Germline CDR1 reads SGHTA; CDR2 reads FQGNSA. Trimming left V 1 base short and J 4 bases short, with 13 bases between. CDR3 sequence: CASSLVVVSTTGELFF. The CDR3 region has the DNA TGTGCCAGCAGCTTAGTTGTGGTCTCGACCACCGGGGAGCTGTTTTTT.

The V gene is TRBV11-1, the J gene TRBJ2-7; D call uncertain. The V gene lost 5 bases and the J gene lost 6 bases, with 8 bases spanning the gap. CDR1 and CDR2 (germline): SGHAT, FQDESV (reference sequence). This CDR3 comprises 11 residues. CDR3 residues: CASSNRLEQYF. The CDR3 nucleotides read TGTGCCAGCAGCAATCGCCTCGAGCAGTACTTC.

The chain couples TRBV14 to TRBJ1-1, with D unresolved. The V gene's germline CDR1 is SGHDN and CDR2 FVKESK. Trimming took off 4 bases at V and 0 bases at J, with 6 bases between the two ends. The CDR3 sequence is 13 residues long. CDR3 amino acids: CASSLNVNTEAFF. CDR3 DNA sequence: TGTGCCAGCAGCCTCAACGTGAACACTGAAGCTTTCTTT.

This clonotype showed up just a few times. The chain recombines TRBV15 with TRBJ1-5; 8 positions agree with TRBD1. V was clipped by 3 bases and J by 4 bases; unmatched bases: 5. This CDR3 is built from 15 residues. CDR1 is LNHNV and CDR2 is YYDKDF in the germline V gene (reference sequence). The DNA for the CDR3 is TGTGCCACCAGCAGGGGTGACAGGGGTAATCAGCCCCAGCATTTT. This gives the protein CATSRGDRGNQPQHF.

The V gene is TRBV20-1, the J gene TRBJ2-7, with D hard to call. CDR3 length: 12 residues. Trimming shortened V by 1 base and J by 2 bases, and 6 bases separated the two germline ends. CDR1 is DFQATT and CDR2 is SNEGSKA in the germline V gene (reference sequence). DNA for the CDR3: TGCAGTGCTAGAGGGTCTGCCTACGAGCAGTACTTC. Its protein product is CSARGSAYEQYF.

This rearrangement joins TRBV19 to TRBJ2-3, with TRBD2 matching over 10 bases. The V gene's germline CDR1 is LNHDA and CDR2 SQIVND (reference sequence). The CDR3 has 17 residues. Trimming at V came to 7 bases and at J to 2 bases, leaving 12 bases not matched to a gene. The CDR3 loop is CASKERLAGGPTDTQYF. CDR3 DNA sequence: TGTGCCAGTAAGGAGAGGTTAGCGGGAGGACCCACAGATACGCAGTATTTT. The variable domain in full, with the rest retrieved from reference TRBV19 and TRBJ2-3, is DGGITQSPKYLFRKEGQNVTLSCEQNLNHDAMYWYRQDPGQGLRLIYYSQIVNDFQKGDIAEGYSVSREKKESFPLTVTSAQKNPTAFYLCASKERLAGGPTDTQYFGPGTRLTVL.

This chain connects TRBV7-9 to TRBJ2-1; 8 nucleotides match TRBD2. J lost 2 bases, V lost 0 bases, and 3 bases had no gene match. This CDR3 has 16 residues. Germline V gene sequence: CDR1 SEHNR, CDR2 FQNEAQ (reference sequence). CDR3 protein: CASSLALAGTYNEQFF. The CDR3 DNA is TGTGCCAGCAGCTTAGCCCTAGCGGGCACCTACAATGAGCAGTTCTTC.

The chain joins TRBV10-3 to TRBJ1-2; no clear D. CDR3 length: 12 amino acids. The V gene lost 9 bases and the J gene lost 2 bases, with 10 bases spanning the gap. Germline V gene data show CDR1 as ENHRY and CDR2 as SYGVKD. The CDR3 here is CAISSTNYGYTF. CDR3 DNA sequence: TGTGCCATAAGTTCAACAAACTATGGCTACACCTTC.